A selection of T cell receptor beta chains follows, all from one sample in a study of vaccination and CD4 T cells after COVID-19. Which antigens these TCRs recognize remains unknown. TCRdb recomputed calls from the PCR reads with MiXCR, one row per CDR3 protein. Of 22,000 or so distinct CDR3 sequences in the sample, 32% are singletons; the top ten hold roughly an eighth. The specimen sequenced was cultured CD4+ T cells from blood. Source of these receptors: a human donor with COVID-19. CDR3s include the opening cysteine and the closing phenylalanine or tryptophan. The D gene is left open where the match is weak. A clone size is listed for some rows: how often the clone was seen (once, few, many), or a class if it is expanded.

NA	TRBV19	TRBD1	TRBJ1-3	TGTGCCAGTAGTACTGGACAGGGGGGGTCTGGAAACACCATATATTTT	CASSTGQGGSGNTIYF
NA	TRBV18	NA	TRBJ2-3	TGTGCCAGCTCAAACGCCATCACAGATACGCAGTATTTT	CASSNAITDTQYF
NA	TRBV11-3	NA	TRBJ2-3	TGTGCCAGCAGCCAGGCGGCCCCAGATACGCAGTATTTT	CASSQAAPDTQYF
NA	TRBV10-3	TRBD2	TRBJ2-5	TGTGCCATCAGTGAGTCAACAGCGGGGGGAGGAGAGACCCAGTACTTC	CAISESTAGGGETQYF
NA	TRBV18	TRBD1	TRBJ2-3	TGTGCCAGCTCACAATCCGGGACAGAGACCCCTGGGGATACGCAGTATTTT	CASSQSGTETPGDTQYF
few	TRBV30	TRBD1	TRBJ1-2	TGTGCCTGGAGGCCCCGGGACAGGGTAGGTGGCTACACCTTC	CAWRPRDRVGGYTF
NA	TRBV20-1	NA	TRBJ2-7	TGCAGTGCCCGAACTAACGGCAGGGACGAGCAGTACTTC	CSARTNGRDEQYF
NA	TRBV28	TRBD1	TRBJ1-6	TGTGCCAGCGGGGACAGCTATAATTCACCCCTCCACTTT	CASGDSYNSPLHF
NA	TRBV9	NA	TRBJ1-3	TGTGCCAGCAGCGGGCGGGGTGGAAACACCATATATTTT	CASSGRGGNTIYF
NA	TRBV5-3	TRBD1	TRBJ1-5	TGTGCCAGCAGCCGGGGACAGGGCTTCAGTCAGCCCCAGCATTTT	CASSRGQGFSQPQHF
NA	TRBV7-2	TRBD2	TRBJ2-4	TGTGCCAGCAGCTTAAAGGGACTAGCGGGGGGAGTGGGCAAAAACATTCAGTACTTC	CASSLKGLAGGVGKNIQYF
few	TRBV6-4	NA	TRBJ2-1	TGTGCCAGCAGTGACTCACTCGGGAGTGAGCAGTTCTTC	CASSDSLGSEQFF
NA	TRBV6-1	NA	TRBJ1-1	TGTGCCAGCAGTGAACCGCGGACTGAAGCTTTCTTT	CASSEPRTEAFF
NA	TRBV7-9	TRBD1	TRBJ2-5	TGTGCCAGCAGCAAGACAGGGGGACAAGAGACCCAGTACTTC	CASSKTGGQETQYF
NA	TRBV20-1	NA	TRBJ2-7	TGCAGCGTCAGAGGATTCCCGACTGGGACCTCCTACGAGCAGTACTTC	CSVRGFPTGTSYEQYF
few	TRBV6-1	TRBD1	TRBJ2-5	TGTGCCAGCTCGGGACAGCTCCAAGAGACCCAGTACTTC	CASSGQLQETQYF
NA	TRBV7-2	TRBD1	TRBJ2-4	TGTGCCAGCAGCTTAGCGGAGGGACAGGGGGACTTC	CASSLAEGQGDF
few	TRBV6-4	NA	TRBJ2-2	TGTGCCAGCAGTTTCCTGAAAACCAGGGACTTCATGAACACCGGGGAGCTGTTTTTT	CASSFLKTRDFMNTGELFF
few	TRBV7-2	NA	TRBJ2-5	TGTGCCAGCAGCTTTAGGGGGGCCACGGAGACCCAGTACTTC	CASSFRGATETQYF
NA	TRBV7-2	TRBD2	TRBJ2-1	TGTGCCAGCAGTTTAGCGGGGGGGCCCTACAATGAGCAGTTCTTC	CASSLAGGPYNEQFF
NA	TRBV11-3	NA	TRBJ1-2	TGTGCCAGCAGCTTCGGGACACCGAGGGGCATTAGCTATGGCTACACCTTC	CASSFGTPRGISYGYTF
few	TRBV6-1	TRBD1	TRBJ1-3	TGTGCCAGCACCCAGGACAGGGTGAGGGACACCATATATTTT	CASTQDRVRDTIYF
few	TRBV20-1	TRBD2	TRBJ2-3	TGCAGTGCCACGCTGGCGGGGGGCCCCGGGAATACGCAGTATTTT	CSATLAGGPGNTQYF
medium-sized	TRBV7-9	TRBD1	TRBJ2-5	TGTGCCAGCAGCCGGCCCGGGACAGTCGAAGAGACCCAGTACTTC	CASSRPGTVEETQYF
NA	TRBV29-1	NA	TRBJ1-1	TGCAGCGCTCTCCTGGGACACTTGGGCTTCTTT	CSALLGHLGFF
NA	TRBV2	NA	TRBJ2-4	TGTGCCAGCAGTTATAGCGGCACTCAGTACTTC	CASSYSGTQYF
NA	TRBV23-1	NA	TRBJ1-2	TGCGCCAGCAGTCAATCGGGAACACACACATTTCTACTCTATGGCTACACCTTC	CASSQSGTHTFLLYGYTF
NA	TRBV6-1	NA	TRBJ2-7	TGTGCCGGCGGGGCAAGCTCCTACGAGCAGTACTTC	CAGGASSYEQYF
NA	TRBV4-2	TRBD1	TRBJ1-6	TGTGCCAGCAGCCAAGAGAGGGGACAGGGGATTGGGAATTCACCCCTCCACTTT	CASSQERGQGIGNSPLHF
few	TRBV29-1	TRBD1	TRBJ2-3	TGCAGCGTCGCGGCGGGACAGGGAACAGATACGCAGTATTTT	CSVAAGQGTDTQYF